This is a list of T cell receptor beta chains from one sample in a study of cytomegalovirus exposure and HLA in healthy donors. Generated by immunoSEQ multiplex PCR, the TCRdb table keeps only in-frame clones and is missing some. The data hold approximately 170,000 clones, with about 80% observed a single time. Sequenced: PBMCs. Receptors originate from a man aged 35 to 55 in good health and CMV-seronegative. The CDR3 runs from the conserved cysteine through the conserved F or W. A D gene is named only where the DNA matches it firmly. Expanded clones get a size class; other rows say once, few or many, or leave the size out.

CASSTTSGRTTDTQYF,TGTGCCAGCAGTACGACTAGCGGGAGGACGACAGATACGCAGTATTTT,TRBJ2-3,TRBD2,few,TRBV9
CASRQYSNQPQHF,TGTGCCAGCAGACAGTATAGCAATCAGCCCCAGCATTTT,TRBJ1-5,.,.,TRBV2
CSARTGVGGYTF,TGCAGCGCAAGGACAGGGGTGGGTGGCTACACCTTC,TRBJ1-2,TRBD1,once,TRBV29-1
CASSVSTTGLNTDTQYF,TGTGCCAGCAGCGTTTCTACGACAGGCCTTAACACAGATACGCAGTATTTT,TRBJ2-3,.,few,TRBV9
CASAAGGNTEAFF,TGTGCCAGCGCGGCCGGAGGGAACACTGAAGCTTTCTTT,TRBJ1-1,.,.,TRBV28
CASSQGTASGANGLTF,TGTGCCAGCAGTCAGGGGACAGCCTCTGGGGCCAACGGCCTGACTTTC,TRBJ2-6,TRBD1,.,TRBV27
CAWRTEGAYNEQFF,TGTGCCTGGAGGACAGAGGGGGCGTACAATGAGCAGTTCTTC,TRBJ2-1,TRBD1,.,TRBV30
CASSFVQGVTGELFF,TGTGCCAGCAGCTTCGTACAGGGGGTCACCGGGGAGCTGTTTTTT,TRBJ2-2,TRBD1,.,TRBV7-6
CASSLTRETDTQYF,TGTGCCAGCAGTTTAACGCGGGAAACAGATACGCAGTATTTT,TRBJ2-3,.,.,TRBV27
CSVEDTPPRNEQFF,TGCAGCGTTGAAGATACCCCACCCCGGAATGAGCAGTTCTTC,TRBJ2-1,.,.,TRBV29-1
CASSPTALKEGTQHF,TGTGCCAGCAGTCCGACGGCACTAAAGGAGGGGACCCAGCATTTT,TRBJ1-5,.,.,TRBV11-3
CASSPSGINTGELFF,TGCGCCAGCAGCCCGTCAGGGATCAACACCGGGGAGCTGTTTTTT,TRBJ2-2,.,.,TRBV5-1
CASSQRGKVGAFF,TGCGCCAGCAGTCAACGGGGGAAAGTAGGAGCTTTCTTT,TRBJ1-1,.,once,TRBV23-1
CATGAGGGYGYTF,TGTGCCACAGGGGCAGGGGGCGGCTATGGCTACACCTTC,TRBJ1-2,TRBD1,.,TRBV28
CASSVGQGGTGELFF,TGTGCCAGCAGCGTAGGGCAGGGGGGCACCGGGGAGCTGTTTTTT,TRBJ2-2,.,.,TRBV9
CASSLTSDSPQFF,TGTGCCAGCAGCTTAACTTCGGACTCGCCGCAGTTCTTC,TRBJ2-1,.,.,TRBV7-2
CASRKTGGPNYGYTF,TGTGCCAGCAGAAAAACAGGGGGCCCCAACTATGGCTACACCTTC,TRBJ1-2,TRBD1,.,TRBV5-5
CASSYNVRDRGVYEQYF,TGCGCCAGCAGTTACAATGTCCGGGACAGGGGTGTCTACGAGCAGTACTTC,TRBJ2-7,TRBD1,.,TRBV5-1
CASSEAGSGNTIYF,TGTGCCAGCAGTGAAGCCGGCTCTGGAAACACCATATATTTT,TRBJ1-3,.,few,TRBV6-1
CASSLRTGVNTEAFF,TGTGCCAGCAGCTTGAGGACAGGGGTGAACACTGAAGCTTTCTTT,TRBJ1-1,TRBD1,few,TRBV7-9
CASSLSIPANTGELFF,TGTGCCAGCAGTTTATCTATCCCCGCGAACACCGGGGAGCTGTTTTTT,TRBJ2-2,.,few,TRBV27
CASGLIGTPSTGELFF,TGTGCCAGCGGATTGATAGGGACACCGAGCACCGGGGAGCTGTTTTTT,TRBJ2-2,.,.,TRBV19
CASSLGGVRNEQFF,TGCGCCAGCAGCTTGGGGGGGGTGAGGAATGAGCAGTTCTTC,TRBJ2-1,.,once,TRBV5-1
CASSTGAGTYEQYF,TGTGCCAGCAGCACCGGGGCGGGAACCTACGAGCAGTACTTC,TRBJ2-7,.,few,TRBV7-8
CASSEGGLDSYNEQFF,TGTGCCAGCAGTGAGGGGGGACTAGACTCCTACAATGAGCAGTTCTTC,TRBJ2-1,TRBD2,.,TRBV2
CATSREYFYEQYF,TGTGCCACCAGCAGAGAGTACTTCTACGAGCAGTACTTC,TRBJ2-7,.,.,TRBV15
CASSLIPRGARGYTF,TGTGCCAGCAGTTTAATCCCTCGGGGGGCTAGAGGCTACACCTTC,TRBJ1-2,.,.,TRBV27
CATSRGGDYGYTF,TGTGCCACCAGCAGAGGGGGGGACTATGGCTACACCTTC,TRBJ1-2,.,once,TRBV15
CASSATGANEKLFF,TGTGCCAGCAGCGCAACAGGGGCTAATGAAAAACTGTTTTTT,TRBJ1-4,TRBD1,.,TRBV9
CASSIGPGTGNTGELFF,TGTGCCAGTAGTATAGGCCCCGGGACTGGGAACACCGGGGAGCTGTTTTTT,TRBJ2-2,.,.,TRBV19
CASSVDRAGQETQYF,TGTGCCAGCAGCGTGGACAGGGCCGGCCAAGAGACCCAGTACTTC,TRBJ2-5,TRBD1,.,TRBV11-2
CASRTSGTDTQYF,TGTGCCAGCAGGACTAGCGGCACAGATACGCAGTATTTT,TRBJ2-3,TRBD2,.,TRBV25-1
CATTGTGRTRGYF,TGTGCCACTACTGGGACAGGGAGGACCCGGGGGTACTTC,TRBJ2-5,TRBD1,.,TRBV2
CASSPPEASGYEQYF,TGTGCCAGCTCACCACCGGAAGCTAGCGGCTACGAGCAGTACTTC,TRBJ2-7,TRBD2,.,TRBV18
CASSPGTGNQPQHF,TGTGCCAGCAGTCCCGGGACAGGCAATCAGCCCCAGCATTTT,TRBJ1-5,TRBD1,.,TRBV28
CASSHGGSGMADTQYF,TGTGCCAGCAGCCACGGGGGTAGCGGGATGGCAGATACGCAGTATTTT,TRBJ2-3,TRBD2,.,TRBV7-3
CASGLRASGSGGDEQFF,TGCGCCAGCGGCTTGAGGGCTAGCGGGTCCGGGGGGGATGAGCAGTTCTTC,TRBJ2-1,TRBD2,.,TRBV5-1
CASSPGQRTQETQYF,TGTGCCAGTAGTCCGGGACAGCGAACCCAAGAGACCCAGTACTTC,TRBJ2-5,TRBD1,once,TRBV19
CASSPSPQGNQPQHF,TGTGCCAGCAGCCCATCCCCACAGGGGAATCAGCCCCAGCATTTT,TRBJ1-5,TRBD1,.,TRBV4-2
CASSRRQFQETQYF,TGCGCCAGCAGCCGGCGACAATTTCAAGAGACCCAGTACTTC,TRBJ2-5,.,.,TRBV4-1
CASSPTDTPYEQYF,TGTGCCAGCTCACCGACGGACACTCCCTACGAGCAGTACTTC,TRBJ2-7,.,.,TRBV18
CASRPTGGAFEQYF,TGTGCAAGTCGCCCGACCGGGGGGGCCTTCGAGCAGTACTTC,TRBJ2-7,.,.,TRBV12-2
CASSVAGRVGTGELFF,TGTGCCAGCAGCGTAGCGGGGAGGGTGGGGACCGGGGAGCTGTTTTTT,TRBJ2-2,TRBD2,.,TRBV9
CASSLAVDSWNNQPQHF,TGTGCCAGCAGCTTAGCGGTTGACAGCTGGAACAATCAGCCCCAGCATTTT,TRBJ1-5,.,.,TRBV7-9
CASSLTTHNEQFF,TGTGCCAGCAGTTTAACTACTCACAATGAGCAGTTCTTC,TRBJ2-1,.,.,TRBV27
CASSETGSRQPQHF,TGTGCCAGCAGCGAAACAGGGTCACGGCAGCCCCAGCATTTT,TRBJ1-5,.,.,TRBV9
CASSFRLSSYNEQFF,TGTGCCAGCAGCTTTAGACTAAGCTCCTACAATGAGCAGTTCTTC,TRBJ2-1,.,.,TRBV5-5
CASSLTPGNSPLHF,TGTGCCAGCAGCCTTACACCGGGGAATTCACCCCTCCACTTT,TRBJ1-6,.,.,TRBV6-5
CASSPSTGERFNEQFF,TGTGCCAGCAGCCCCTCGACAGGGGAGCGGTTCAATGAGCAGTTCTTC,TRBJ2-1,TRBD1,.,TRBV27
CASSPNSDSYNEQFF,TGTGCCAGCAGCCCCAACTCCGACTCATACAATGAGCAGTTCTTC,TRBJ2-1,.,.,TRBV7-3
CASRHEGENEQFF,TGTGCCAGCCGACACGAGGGGGAGAATGAGCAGTTCTTC,TRBJ2-1,.,.,TRBV7-9
CAWSAEAVRFNSPLHF,TGTGCCTGGAGCGCGGAGGCTGTTCGATTTAATTCACCCCTCCACTTT,TRBJ1-6,.,.,TRBV30
CASSLGGYKLFF,TGTGCCAGCAGCTTGGGAGGGTATAAACTGTTTTTT,TRBJ1-4,.,.,TRBV5-6
CASSYSRSATEAFF,TGTGCCAGCAGTTACTCGAGGAGTGCCACTGAAGCTTTCTTT,TRBJ1-1,.,once,TRBV6-5
CASSSPGDRLAYEQYF,TGTGCCAGCAGTTCGCCAGGGGACAGGCTGGCCTACGAGCAGTACTTC,TRBJ2-7,TRBD1,.,TRBV28
CSVERASGLYNEQFF,TGCAGCGTTGAAAGGGCTAGCGGGTTATACAATGAGCAGTTCTTC,TRBJ2-1,TRBD2,once,TRBV29-1
CASSLLDRGFGEYF,TGTGCCAGCAGCCTGCTGGACAGGGGGTTTGGGGAGTACTTC,TRBJ2-7,TRBD1,.,TRBV7-2
CASSQDGRGSGNTIYF,TGCGCCAGCAGCCAAGACGGCAGGGGGTCTGGAAACACCATATATTTT,TRBJ1-3,TRBD1,few,TRBV4-1
CASSPQRYTYEQYF,TGTGCCAGCAGCCCCCAGCGGTACACCTACGAGCAGTACTTC,TRBJ2-7,.,.,TRBV9